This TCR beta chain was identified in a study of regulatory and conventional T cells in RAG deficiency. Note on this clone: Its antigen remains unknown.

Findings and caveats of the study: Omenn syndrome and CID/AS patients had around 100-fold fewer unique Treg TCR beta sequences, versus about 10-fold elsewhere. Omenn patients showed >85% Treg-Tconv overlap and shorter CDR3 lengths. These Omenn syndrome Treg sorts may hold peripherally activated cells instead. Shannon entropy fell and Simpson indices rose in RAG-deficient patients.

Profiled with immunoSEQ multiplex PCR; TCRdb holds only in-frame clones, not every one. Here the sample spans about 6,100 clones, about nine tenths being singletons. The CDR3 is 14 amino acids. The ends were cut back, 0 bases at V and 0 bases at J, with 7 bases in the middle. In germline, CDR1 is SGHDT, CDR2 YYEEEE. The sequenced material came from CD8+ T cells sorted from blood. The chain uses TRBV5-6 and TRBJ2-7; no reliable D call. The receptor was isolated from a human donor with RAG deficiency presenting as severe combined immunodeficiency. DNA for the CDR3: TGTGCCAGCAGCTTGGTTGGGGACTCCTACGAGCAGTACTTC. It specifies CASSLVGDSYEQYF.